This entry features one TCR beta chain sequence. No antigen is known for it. The CDR3 is made up of 13 amino acids. The entry originates in a study of T cells expressing NK-cell markers. Overall study context: Repertoire data for TCR beta were derived from sorted T cells (CD3+CD56+NKG2C+, CD3+CD56+NKG2C- and CD3+CD56-NKG2C+).

Broader study findings: Once again these clonotypes came out on top in the CD3+CD56-NKG2C+ fraction of four donors. In about 6 donors, dominant CD3+CD56+NKG2C+ clonotypes ranked among the top 10 CD8+ clonotypes.

With the 5' RACE reads reprocessed, TCRdb shows one record per CDR3 protein and no DNA. Here the sample table reports roughly 180,000 distinct CDR3 sequences. The gene calls are TRBV12-3 or TRBV12-4 and TRBJ1-1; TCRdb designates TRBD1, a call that cannot be tested without DNA. This receptor was taken from a man aged 18-70 years in good health. Material: blood T cells: a sorted CD56 or NKG2C T cell subset, CD4+ or CD8+ T cells, or bulk PBMC T cells (not recorded which). The CDR3 sequence is CASRWTVNTEAFF.